These 5 T cell receptor beta chains originate from one sample sequenced in a study of shared clonotypes between healthy human individuals. Using immunoSEQ multiplex PCR, the repertoire was profiled, and TCRdb retains in-frame clones only, with some absent. The sample carries about 1.5 million clones, about 96% recorded once. The specimen was naive CD4+ T cells sorted from blood. Subset: CD45RA+ positively selected. Receptor source: a man aged 25-45 years in good health.

The rearrangement joins TRBV5-1 to TRBJ2-1; 8 bases are shared with TRBD1. The germline CDR1 and CDR2 sequences are SGHRS and YFSETQ. Trimming cost V 1 base and J 6 bases; bases outside gene matches: 12. The length of the CDR3 is 17 residues. CDR3 DNA: TGCGCCAGCAGCTTGCGGCCAATTGGACAGGGTGGCAATGAGCAGTTCTTC. Its protein product is CASSLRPIGQGGNEQFF.

This chain links TRBV5-1 with TRBJ2-1; 10 nucleotides agree with TRBD1. This CDR3 is built from 13 residues. Germline CDR1 and CDR2: SGHRS and YFSETQ. V shed 2 bases, J shed 14 bases, and the junction held 7 bases outside the gene matches. CDR3 DNA: TGCGCCAGCAGCTTCGGGACAGGGGTGGAGGAGTTCTTC. Its translation: CASSFGTGVEEFF.

The chain employs TRBV19 and TRBJ2-7, with 7 bases matching TRBD1. V dropped 7 bases and J dropped 0; count of bases not matched to a gene: 6. CDR1 is LNHDA and CDR2 is SQIVND in the germline V gene (reference sequence). There are 14 residues in the CDR3. As DNA, the CDR3 is TGTGCCAGTACCGGGACAGACCTCTCCTACGAGCAGTACTTC. Encoded protein: CASTGTDLSYEQYF.

The chain joins TRBV6-4 to TRBJ2-1; 11 bases align to TRBD2. The CDR3 loop spans 15 amino acids. V trimming: 6 bases; J trimming: 1 base; junction bases outside the gene matches: 2. In germline, CDR1 is MRHNA, CDR2 SNTAGT. CDR3 sequence: CASSASGRSYNEQFF. CDR3 nucleotide sequence: TGTGCCAGCAGCGCTAGCGGGAGGTCCTACAATGAGCAGTTCTTC.

This chain uses TRBV2 with TRBJ2-1, with 9 bases fitting TRBD2. CDR3 size: 15 residues. Germline values: CDR1 SNHLY, CDR2 FYNNEI. J lost 7 bases, V lost 4 bases, and 8 bases had no gene match. Here the CDR3 DNA reads TGTGCCAGCAGTGTCCCAGCGGGAGGCGGGAATGAGCAGTTCTTC. This gives the protein CASSVPAGGGNEQFF.